This paragraph reports one T cell receptor (beta chain). This specimen belongs to a study of blood T cell repertoires in COVID-19. As for the study in general: Sites across the United States, Italy and Spain contributed samples from acute and convalescent COVID-19. Nucleic acid was either cDNA or gDNA, and it came from T cells, B-cell-depleted T cells, or PBMCs.

Trimming removed 6 bases at V and 6 bases at J, with 12 bases between. The CDR3 loop spans 13 amino acids. Per the germline V gene, CDR1 is SNHLY and CDR2 is FYNNEI. As handled by the study authors: Amplified reference gene primers provided the basis for estimating nucleated cell counts. Produced via immunoSEQ multiplex PCR; TCRdb's table is partial and in-frame only. Clone size and the V and J calls come from that table; the DNA yielded D and trimming. The sample shows about 190,000 clones, 70% to 90% of them seen only once. Source material: peripheral blood. This clonotype was obtained from a woman between 35 and 50 years old who had recovered from COVID-19. V gene TRBV2 combines with J gene TRBJ1-5; D remains ambiguous. The CDR3 bases are TGTGCCAGCAGCGGCAACTCAGGTCAGCCCCAGCATTTT. This encodes CASSGNSGQPQHF.